This entry lists 21 T cell receptor beta chains sequenced from one sample in a study of cytomegalovirus exposure and HLA in healthy donors. TCRdb's table, derived via immunoSEQ multiplex PCR, lists solely in-frame clones and lacks some. The sample lists roughly 100,000 clones; approximately 94% were seen once. The specimen was PBMCs. These receptors were taken from a woman between 18 and 29 years old in good health and CMV-seronegative.

The J gene is TRBJ1-2, the V gene TRBV5-6, with TRBD1 as a possible D gene (6 bases). The V end lost 0 bases, the J end lost 5 bases, and 8 bases lay between the germline ends. The germline gives CDR1 SGHDT, CDR2 YYEEEE. This CDR3 region has 13 residues. The CDR3 coding sequence is TGTGCCAGCAGCTTGGGGACAGCTTATGGCTACACCTTC. Translating it yields CASSLGTAYGYTF.

This sequence joins TRBV10-3 and TRBJ2-1; 7 bases line up with TRBD2. V shed 3 bases, J shed 0 bases, and the junction held 8 bases outside the gene matches. The CDR3 covers 17 residues. Germline assignment: CDR1 ENHRY and CDR2 SYGVKD. Written as DNA, the CDR3 is TGTGCCATCAGTGAATTATCCAGCGGGGACTCCTACAATGAGCAGTTCTTC. Its translation: CAISELSSGDSYNEQFF.

The gene calls are TRBV6-1 and TRBJ1-1; 7 positions agree with TRBD1. The germline gives CDR1 MNHNS, CDR2 SASEGT. The CDR3 has 13 amino acids. The J segment lost 1 base and the V segment lost 9 bases, leaving 5 bases of the junction unmatched. CDR3 DNA: TGTGCCAGTATACGACAGGGGAACACTGAAGCTTTCTTT. Residues: CASIRQGNTEAFF.

V usage is TRBV5-6 and J usage is TRBJ2-7; 8 bases match TRBD1. The CDR3 length is 16 residues. The J segment lost 5 bases and the V segment lost 4 bases, leaving 14 bases of the junction unmatched. Germline loops: CDR1 SGHDT, CDR2 YYEEEE. CDR3 bases: TGTGCCAGCAGCCCCCGTGTGCAGGGGGCTCTAAACGAGCAGTACTTC. Amino acids: CASSPRVQGALNEQYF.

The V call is TRBV19, the J call TRBJ1-3, with a weak D call TRBD1 (5 bases). This CDR3 region has 16 residues. Germline CDR1 LNHDA, CDR2 SQIVND (reference sequence). With 5 bases removed from V and 0 bases from J, the gap between germline ends came to 14 bases. In nucleotides, the CDR3 is TGTGCCAGTAGTGCAACCGTGACAGTCTCTGGAAACACCATATATTTT. As protein: CASSATVTVSGNTIYF.

The rearrangement links TRBV25-1 to TRBJ2-7, with 8 bases aligning to TRBD2. Germline CDR1 is MGHDK and CDR2 is SYGVNS. V shed 3 bases, J shed 5 bases, and the junction held 6 bases outside the gene matches. This CDR3 spans 14 amino acids. CDR3 protein: CASSDSSGGNEQYF. The CDR3 coding sequence is TGTGCCAGCAGTGACTCAAGCGGGGGTAACGAGCAGTACTTC.

V is TRBV6-1 and J is TRBJ2-3, with 10 bases that match TRBD2. The CDR3 is made up of 19 amino acids. J gave up 2 bases and V 2 bases, and 13 bases lay outside the gene matches. CDR1 is MNHNS, CDR2 SASEGT, per germline. CDR3 loop: CASSERGAGSGGFTDTQYF. The CDR3 nucleotides are TGTGCCAGCAGTGAACGGGGTGCGGGTAGCGGGGGGTTCACAGATACGCAGTATTTT.

The chain couples TRBV9 to TRBJ2-7, with D maybe TRBD2 (6 bases). This CDR3 is 13 amino acids long. V gave up 0 bases and J gave up 3 bases, with 7 bases separating them. Germline CDR1 is SGDLS and CDR2 is YYNGEE. The CDR3 here is CASSVGDFYEQYF. CDR3 DNA sequence: TGTGCCAGCAGCGTAGGGGACTTCTACGAGCAGTACTTC. The full variable domain, its missing parts supplied by reference TRBV9 and TRBJ2-7, is DSGVTQTPKHLITATGQRVTLRCSPRSGDLSVYWYQQSLDQGLQFLIQYYNGEERAKGNILERFSAQQFPDLHSELNLSSLELGDSALYFCASSVGDFYEQYFGPGTRLTVT.

This clone has only one observation. V usage is TRBV5-6 and J usage is TRBJ2-1; D may be TRBD1 (5 bases). The germline gives CDR1 SGHDT, CDR2 YYEEEE. V was shortened by 2 bases and J by 9 bases, with 6 bases between the two germline ends. This CDR3 contains 11 residues. CDR3 DNA: TGTGCCAGCAGCTTAGGGGCTGAGCAGTTCTTC. This codes for CASSLGAEQFF.

This clone appeared once. The chain has TRBV7-8 and TRBJ1-1; perhaps TRBD1 as D (6 bases). CDR3 size: 15 residues. V lost 5 bases and J 4 bases, leaving 17 bases between the germline ends. From germline, CDR1 is SGHVS and CDR2 FQNEAQ. CDR3 residues: CASSPLAQGSTEAFF. The CDR3 DNA follows: TGTGCCAGCAGCCCCCTTGCGCAGGGGTCCACTGAAGCTTTCTTT.

This clone was detected only once. V gene TRBV27 combines with J gene TRBJ2-3; D call uncertain. V was cut by 3 bases and J by 8 bases, with 15 bases left in between. CDR1 is MNHEY and CDR2 is SMNVEV in the germline V gene (reference sequence). CDR3 size: 14 residues. The CDR3: CASSFVGTKATQYF. The CDR3 DNA reads TGTGCCAGCAGTTTTGTAGGCACTAAGGCTACGCAGTATTTT.

The count of this clone is one. The rearrangement uses TRBV11-1 and TRBJ1-2; D is perhaps TRBD1 (5 bases). Trimming shortened V by 3 bases and J by 1 base, and 12 bases separated the two germline ends. The CDR3 spans 15 residues. CDR1 is SGHAT and CDR2 is FQDESV in the germline V gene (reference sequence). The DNA of the CDR3 is TGTGCCAGCAGCTTCAGGGTCTCGAATAACTATGGCTACACCTTC. Translating it yields CASSFRVSNNYGYTF.

The chain combines TRBV25-1 with TRBJ1-1, with D possibly TRBD1 on 6 matching bases. The CDR3 is 14 amino acids. V was pared by 1 base and J by 7 bases, with 13 bases between. Germline CDR1 MGHDK, CDR2 SYGVNS. The CDR3 bases are TGTGCCAGCAGTGAATTTAATACAGGGCGTGAAGCTTTCTTT. Its protein is CASSEFNTGREAFF.

The genes are TRBV21-1 and TRBJ1-5; TRBD1 reflects the table's D call only, with no check against the DNA. TRBV21-1 corresponds to a pseudogene. The CDR3 extends over 19 amino acids. The CDR3 nucleotides read TGTGCCAGCAGCAAAGCAGGACAGGGTTCACCGCTCAGCAATCAGCCCCAGCATTTT. This gives the protein CASSKAGQGSPLSNQPQHF.

The chain joins TRBV5-1 to TRBJ2-1, with D possibly matching TRBD2 (5 bases). CDR1 is SGHRS and CDR2 is YFSETQ in the germline V gene. This CDR3 contains 15 residues. V gave up 4 bases and J gave up 1 base, with 12 bases separating them. The CDR3 loop is CASSNPGSSYNEQFF. The CDR3 nucleotides read TGCGCCAGCAGCAACCCGGGATCTTCCTACAATGAGCAGTTCTTC.

This rearrangement joins TRBV7-6 to TRBJ2-7; 11 nucleotides line up with TRBD1. This CDR3 has 15 amino acids. Germline CDR1 and CDR2: SGHVS and FNYEAQ. V lost 4 bases and J lost 5; bases outside the gene matches: 7. This CDR3 reads CASSSGQGAMDEQYF. DNA of the CDR3: TGTGCCAGCAGCTCAGGACAGGGGGCGATGGACGAGCAGTACTTC.

The chain combines TRBV7-3 with TRBJ1-1; D remains ambiguous. The germline V gene has CDR1 SGHTA and CDR2 FQGTGA. V lost 7 bases, J lost 1 base, and 10 bases lay in between. The CDR3 covers 13 residues. CDR3 residues: CASTAAENTEAFF. The CDR3 DNA reads as TGTGCCAGCACCGCCGCAGAGAACACTGAAGCTTTCTTT.

This chain connects TRBV19 to TRBJ2-5; TRBD1 agrees at 9 bases. In germline, CDR1 is LNHDA, CDR2 SQIVND (reference sequence). The CDR3 sequence is 16 residues long. Losses at the gene ends were 2 bases for V and 0 bases for J; bases not matched to a gene: 4. DNA for the CDR3: TGTGCCAGTAGTATACTATGGGACAGGGACCAAGAGACCCAGTACTTC. Protein sequence: CASSILWDRDQETQYF.

This sequence joins TRBV10-3 and TRBJ1-2; TRBD1 aligns across 10 bases. Germline V gives CDR1 ENHRY, CDR2 SYGVKD. The CDR3 contains 14 residues. Trimming at V came to 6 bases and at J to 5 bases, leaving 6 bases not matched to a gene. In DNA, the CDR3 is TGTGCCATCAGCCCCGGACAGGGGGAATATGGCTACACCTTC. Its translation is CAISPGQGEYGYTF.

This clone was seen just once. The rearrangement uses TRBV11-2 and TRBJ1-2; D is uncertain. From germline, CDR1 is SGHAT and CDR2 FQNNGV. The germline V and J ends were trimmed by 2 bases and 8 bases, with 6 bases remaining between them. The CDR3 totals 11 residues. CDR3 protein: CASSLTYGYTF. In DNA, the CDR3 is TGTGCCAGCAGCTTAACTTACGGCTACACCTTC.

About this clone: This same CDR3 is encoded by further DNA sequences in the sample. This chain joins TRBV9 and TRBJ1-1; D gene uncertain. CDR3 length: 13 amino acids. Germline V lookup: CDR1 SGDLS, CDR2 YYNGEE. V was clipped by 2 bases and J by 2 bases, with 7 bases between them. DNA of the CDR3: TGTGCCAGCAGCGTCAGACAAAACACTGAAGCTTTCTTT. Its protein product is CASSVRQNTEAFF. The whole variable domain, remainder taken from reference TRBV9 and TRBJ1-1, is DSGVTQTPKHLITATGQRVTLRCSPRSGDLSVYWYQQSLDQGLQFLIQYYNGEERAKGNILERFSAQQFPDLHSELNLSSLELGDSALYFCASSVRQNTEAFFGQGTRLTVV.